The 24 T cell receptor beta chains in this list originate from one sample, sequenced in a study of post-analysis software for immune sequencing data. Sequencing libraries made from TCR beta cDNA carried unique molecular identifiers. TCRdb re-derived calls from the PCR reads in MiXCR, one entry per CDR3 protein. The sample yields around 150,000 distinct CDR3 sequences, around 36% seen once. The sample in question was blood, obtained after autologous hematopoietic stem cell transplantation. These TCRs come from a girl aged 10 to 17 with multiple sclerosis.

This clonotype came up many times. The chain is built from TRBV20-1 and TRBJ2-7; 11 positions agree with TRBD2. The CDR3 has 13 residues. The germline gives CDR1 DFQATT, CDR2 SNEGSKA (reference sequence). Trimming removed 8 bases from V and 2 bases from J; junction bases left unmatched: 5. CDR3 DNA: TGCAGTTGTACTAGCGGGAGTACCTACGAGCAGTACTTC. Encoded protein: CSCTSGSTYEQYF.

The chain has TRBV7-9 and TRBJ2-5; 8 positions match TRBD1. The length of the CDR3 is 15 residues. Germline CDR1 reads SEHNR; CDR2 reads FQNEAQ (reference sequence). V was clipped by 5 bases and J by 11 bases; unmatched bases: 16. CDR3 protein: CASSPKQGVEEQQYF. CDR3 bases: TGTGCCAGCAGCCCTAAACAGGGGGTGGAGGAGCAGCAGTACTTC.

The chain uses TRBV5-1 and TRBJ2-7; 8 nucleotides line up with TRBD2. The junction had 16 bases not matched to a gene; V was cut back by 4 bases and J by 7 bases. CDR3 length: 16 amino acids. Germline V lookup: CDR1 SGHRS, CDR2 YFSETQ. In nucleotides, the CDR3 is TGCGCCAGCAGCCATCCCCCGGGACTAGGACCCAATGAGCAGTACTTC. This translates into CASSHPPGLGPNEQYF.

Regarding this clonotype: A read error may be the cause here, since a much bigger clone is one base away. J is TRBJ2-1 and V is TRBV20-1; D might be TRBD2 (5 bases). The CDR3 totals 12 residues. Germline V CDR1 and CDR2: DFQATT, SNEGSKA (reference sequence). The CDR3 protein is CGATRVGDEQFF. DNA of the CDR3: TGCGGTGCAACGAGGGTCGGGGATGAGCAGTTCTTC.

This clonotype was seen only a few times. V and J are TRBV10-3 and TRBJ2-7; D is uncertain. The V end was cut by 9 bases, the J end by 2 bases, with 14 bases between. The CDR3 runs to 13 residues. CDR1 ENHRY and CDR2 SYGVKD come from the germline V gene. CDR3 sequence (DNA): TGTGCCATTCAGATGTACCCAGCCTACGAGCAGTACTTC. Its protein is CAIQMYPAYEQYF.

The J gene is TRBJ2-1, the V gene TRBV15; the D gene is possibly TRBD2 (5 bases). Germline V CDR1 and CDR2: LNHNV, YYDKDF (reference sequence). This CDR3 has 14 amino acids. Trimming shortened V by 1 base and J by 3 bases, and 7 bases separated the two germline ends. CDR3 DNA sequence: TGTGCCACCAGCAGAGCGGGGAGCTACAATGAGCAGTTCTTC. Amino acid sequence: CATSRAGSYNEQFF.

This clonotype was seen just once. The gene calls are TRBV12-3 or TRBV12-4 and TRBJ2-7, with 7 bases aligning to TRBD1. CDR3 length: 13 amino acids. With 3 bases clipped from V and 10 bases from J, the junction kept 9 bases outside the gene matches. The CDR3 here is CASSFQLRQGQYF. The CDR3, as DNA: TGTGCCAGCAGTTTCCAACTGCGACAGGGCCAGTACTTC.

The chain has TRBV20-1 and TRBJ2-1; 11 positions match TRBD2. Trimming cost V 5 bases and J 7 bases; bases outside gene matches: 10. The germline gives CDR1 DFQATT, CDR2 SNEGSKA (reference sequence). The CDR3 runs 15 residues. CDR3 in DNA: TGCAGTGCTCGCGACGTTCTAGCGGGGGGAAATGAGCAGTTCTTC. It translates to CSARDVLAGGNEQFF.

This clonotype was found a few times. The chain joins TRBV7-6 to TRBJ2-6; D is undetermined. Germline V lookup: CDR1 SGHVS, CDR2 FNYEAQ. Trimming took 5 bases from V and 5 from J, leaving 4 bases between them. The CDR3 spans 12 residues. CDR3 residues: CASSPWANVLTF. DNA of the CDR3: TGTGCCAGCAGCCCGTGGGCCAACGTCCTGACTTTC. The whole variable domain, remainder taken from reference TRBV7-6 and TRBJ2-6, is GAGVSQSPRYKVTKRGQDVALRCDPISGHVSLYWYRQALGQGPEFLTYFNYEAQQDKSGLPNDRFSAERPEGSISTLTIQRTEQRDSAMYRCASSPWANVLTFGAGSRLTVL.

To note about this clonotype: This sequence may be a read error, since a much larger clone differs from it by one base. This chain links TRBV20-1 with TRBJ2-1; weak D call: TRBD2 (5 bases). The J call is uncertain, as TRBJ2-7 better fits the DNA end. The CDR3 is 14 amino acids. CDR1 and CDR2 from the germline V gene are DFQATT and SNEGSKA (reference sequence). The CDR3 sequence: CSATSGQTYNEQYF. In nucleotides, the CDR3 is TGCAGTGCCACTAGTGGGCAAACTTACAATGAGCAGTACTTC.

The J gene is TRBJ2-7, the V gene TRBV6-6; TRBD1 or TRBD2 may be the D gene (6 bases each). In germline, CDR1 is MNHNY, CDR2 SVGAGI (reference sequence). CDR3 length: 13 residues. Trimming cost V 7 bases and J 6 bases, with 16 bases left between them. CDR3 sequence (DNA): TGTGCCAGCACCAAAAGGGGGGATGGCGAGCAGTACTTC. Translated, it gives CASTKRGDGEQYF.

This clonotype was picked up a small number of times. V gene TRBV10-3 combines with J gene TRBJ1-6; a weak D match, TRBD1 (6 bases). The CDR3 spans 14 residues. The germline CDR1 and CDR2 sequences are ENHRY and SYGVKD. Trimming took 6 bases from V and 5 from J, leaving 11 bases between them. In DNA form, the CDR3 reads TGTGCCATCAGGACCGGACAGAATAATTCACCCCTCCACTTT. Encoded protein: CAIRTGQNNSPLHF.

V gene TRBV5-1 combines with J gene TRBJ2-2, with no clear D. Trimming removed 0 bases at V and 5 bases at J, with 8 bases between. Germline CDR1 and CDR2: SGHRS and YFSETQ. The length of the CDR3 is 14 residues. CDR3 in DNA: TGCGCCAGCAGCTTGGTAGTGGGGACCGGGGAGCTGTTTTTT. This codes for CASSLVVGTGELFF.

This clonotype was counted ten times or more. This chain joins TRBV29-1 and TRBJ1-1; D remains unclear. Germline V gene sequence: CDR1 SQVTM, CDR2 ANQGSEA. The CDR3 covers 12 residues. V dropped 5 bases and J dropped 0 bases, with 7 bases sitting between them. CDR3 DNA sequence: TGCAGCGTTTGGGAGATGAACACTGAAGCTTTCTTT. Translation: CSVWEMNTEAFF. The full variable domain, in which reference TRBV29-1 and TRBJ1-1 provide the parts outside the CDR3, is SAVISQKPSRDICQRGTSLTIQCQVDSQVTMMFWYRQQPGQSLTLIATANQGSEATYESGFVIDKFPISRPNLTFSTLTVSNMSPEDSSIYLCSVWEMNTEAFFGQGTRLTVV.

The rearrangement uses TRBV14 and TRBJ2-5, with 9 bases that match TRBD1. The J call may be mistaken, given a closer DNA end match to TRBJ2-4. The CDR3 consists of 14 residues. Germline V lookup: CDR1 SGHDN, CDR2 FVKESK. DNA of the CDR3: TGTGCCAGCAGCCAGTGGACAGGGGAAAACATTCAGTACTTC. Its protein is CASSQWTGENIQYF.

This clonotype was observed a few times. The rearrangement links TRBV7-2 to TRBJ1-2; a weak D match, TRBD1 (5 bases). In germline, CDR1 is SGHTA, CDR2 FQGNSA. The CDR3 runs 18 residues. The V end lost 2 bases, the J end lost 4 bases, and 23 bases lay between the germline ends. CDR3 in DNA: TGTGCCAGCAGCTTAATCGGTGCTAAACCCGGGGCCCCCTATGGCTACACCTTC. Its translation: CASSLIGAKPGAPYGYTF. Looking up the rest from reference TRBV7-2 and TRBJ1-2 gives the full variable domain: GAGVSQSPSNKVTEKGKDVELRCDPISGHTALYWYRQSLGQGLEFLIYFQGNSAPDKSGLPSDRFSAERTGGSVSTLTIQRTQQEDSAVYLCASSLIGAKPGAPYGYTFGSGTRLTVV.

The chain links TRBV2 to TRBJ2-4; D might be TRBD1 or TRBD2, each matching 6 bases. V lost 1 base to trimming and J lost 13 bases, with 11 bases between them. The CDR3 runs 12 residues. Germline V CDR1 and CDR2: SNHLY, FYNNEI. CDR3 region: CASSEEGGKQYF. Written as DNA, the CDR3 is TGTGCCAGCAGTGAAGAAGGGGGGAAACAGTACTTC.

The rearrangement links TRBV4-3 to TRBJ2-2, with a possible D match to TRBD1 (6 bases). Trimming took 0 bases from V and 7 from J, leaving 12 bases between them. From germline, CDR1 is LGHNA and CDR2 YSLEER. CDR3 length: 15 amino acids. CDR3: CASSQDVGAGGELFF. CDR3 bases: TGCGCCAGCAGCCAAGACGTGGGGGCCGGCGGGGAGCTGTTTTTT.

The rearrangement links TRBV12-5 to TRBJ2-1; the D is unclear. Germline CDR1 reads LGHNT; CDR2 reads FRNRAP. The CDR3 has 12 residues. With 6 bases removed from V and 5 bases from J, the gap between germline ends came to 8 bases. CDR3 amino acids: CASGLGHNEQFF. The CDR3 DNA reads TGTGCTAGTGGCCTAGGTCACAATGAGCAGTTCTTC.

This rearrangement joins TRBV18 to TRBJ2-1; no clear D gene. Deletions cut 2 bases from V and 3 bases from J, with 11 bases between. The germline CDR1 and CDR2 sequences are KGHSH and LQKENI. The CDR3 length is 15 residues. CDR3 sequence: CASSPLQIHYNEQFF. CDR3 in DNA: TGTGCCAGCTCACCATTACAGATCCACTACAATGAGCAGTTCTTC.

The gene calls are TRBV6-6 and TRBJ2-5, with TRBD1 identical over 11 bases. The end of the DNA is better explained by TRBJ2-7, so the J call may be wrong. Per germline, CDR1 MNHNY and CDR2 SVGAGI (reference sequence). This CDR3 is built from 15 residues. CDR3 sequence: CASSSTGTGGYEQYF. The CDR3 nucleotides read TGTGCCAGCAGTTCCACCGGGACAGGGGGGTACGAGCAGTACTTC.

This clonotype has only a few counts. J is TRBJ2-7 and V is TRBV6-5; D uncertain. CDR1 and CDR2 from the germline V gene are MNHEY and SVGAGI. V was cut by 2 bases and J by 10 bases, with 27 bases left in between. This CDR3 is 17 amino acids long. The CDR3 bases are TGTGCCAGCAGTTACGTCCACTGGGTCAGTGGAAGAGAGGCCCAGTACTTC. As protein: CASSYVHWVSGREAQYF.

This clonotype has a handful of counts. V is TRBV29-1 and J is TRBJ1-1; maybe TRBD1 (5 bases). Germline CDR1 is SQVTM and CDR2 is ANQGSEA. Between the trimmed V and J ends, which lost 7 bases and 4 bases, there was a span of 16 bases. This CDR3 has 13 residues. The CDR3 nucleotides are TGCAGCGCACTGGGGGATAGGGGCACTGAAGCTTTCTTT. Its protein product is CSALGDRGTEAFF. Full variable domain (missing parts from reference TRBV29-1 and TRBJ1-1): SAVISQKPSRDICQRGTSLTIQCQVDSQVTMMFWYRQQPGQSLTLIATANQGSEATYESGFVIDKFPISRPNLTFSTLTVSNMSPEDSSIYLCSALGDRGTEAFFGQGTRLTVV.

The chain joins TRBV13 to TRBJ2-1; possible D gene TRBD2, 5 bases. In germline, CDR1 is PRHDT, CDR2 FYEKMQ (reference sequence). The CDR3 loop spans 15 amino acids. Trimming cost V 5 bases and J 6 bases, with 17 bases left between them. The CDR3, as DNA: TGTGCCAGCAGCCTCCCGGTTGGCCGGGGCAATGAGCAGTTCTTC. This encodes CASSLPVGRGNEQFF.